Following are 20 T cell receptor beta chains from one sample sequenced in a study of identical twins. TCRdb fed the 5' RACE reads into MiXCR, producing one record per CDR3 protein. Here the sample spans 600,000 to 850,000 distinct CDR3 sequences, 18% being singletons. The sample was also reused in another study, on T cells expressing NK-cell markers.

The sample taken for sequencing was PBMCs. The receptors here all came from a woman in her late teens or twenties in good health.

CDR3 protein: CSALAGGPIDTQYF. CDR3 coding DNA: TGCAGTGCCTTAGCGGGGGGACCTATAGATACGCAGTATTTT. The chain is built from TRBV20-1 and TRBJ2-3; 10 bases are shared with TRBD2. The CDR3 totals 14 residues. V was pared by 6 bases and J by 5 bases, with 8 bases of the junction left unmatched. Germline CDR1 and CDR2: DFQATT and SNEGSKA (reference sequence).

The chain has TRBV29-1 and TRBJ2-1; 10 bases are a match to TRBD2. CDR3 length equals 14 residues. Per the germline V gene, CDR1 is SQVTM and CDR2 is ANQGSEA. The V and J ends lost 3 bases and 4 bases, in that order; junction bases with no gene match: 3. CDR3 coding DNA: TGCAGCGTTGAGGGGACTAGCGCTTACAATGAGCAGTTCTTC. Its translation is CSVEGTSAYNEQFF.

V usage is TRBV5-5 and J usage is TRBJ2-7, with D perhaps matching TRBD2 (6 bases). The CDR3 is 14 amino acids. Between the trimmed V and J ends, which lost 6 bases and 2 bases, there was a span of 15 bases. From germline, CDR1 is SGHKS and CDR2 YYEKEE (reference sequence). The chain's CDR3 is CASTVEPGAYEQYF. The CDR3 DNA follows: TGTGCCAGCACCGTGGAACCGGGGGCCTACGAGCAGTACTTC.

In nucleotides, the CDR3 is TGTGCCAGCTCACCTCTACAGGGACCCACTTACGAGCAGTACTTC. Residues: CASSPLQGPTYEQYF. This chain joins TRBV18 and TRBJ2-7; a possible D gene is TRBD1 (6 bases). V lost 3 bases to trimming and J lost 4 bases, with 16 bases between them. Germline CDR1 reads KGHSH; CDR2 reads LQKENI. The CDR3 consists of 15 residues.

This clonotype has more than one count but fewer than ten. The V and J genes are TRBV12-3 or TRBV12-4 and TRBJ2-1; perhaps D is TRBD1 or TRBD2 (5 bases each). V lost 6 bases and J lost 10, with 13 bases in between. The CDR3 is made up of 12 amino acids. The CDR3 is CASRPLGAEQFF. The CDR3 DNA follows: TGTGCCAGCAGGCCTCTCGGGGCCGAGCAGTTCTTC.

This chain links TRBV10-3 with TRBJ2-3; D is ambiguous. V lost 6 bases and J 4 bases, leaving 2 bases between the germline ends. The CDR3 loop spans 10 amino acids. CDR1 and CDR2 from the germline V gene are ENHRY and SYGVKD. The CDR3 DNA is TGTGCCATCAGGGCAGATACGCAGTATTTT. It encodes CAIRADTQYF.

The chain joins TRBV7-3 to TRBJ2-2, with D possibly matching TRBD1 (6 bases). The germline gives CDR1 SGHTA, CDR2 FQGTGA. The CDR3 consists of 17 residues. The V gene lost 1 base and the J gene lost 2 bases, with 14 bases spanning the gap. DNA for the CDR3: TGTGCCAGCAGCTTAATGGGTGGGACAACCAACACCGGGGAGCTGTTTTTT. As protein: CASSLMGGTTNTGELFF.

There are a few counts of this clonotype. This chain connects TRBV5-1 to TRBJ1-4; D is unresolved. This CDR3 region has 16 residues. Germline CDR1 reads SGHRS; CDR2 reads YFSETQ. V was clipped by 0 bases and J by 3 bases, with 12 bases between them. In DNA, the CDR3 is TGCGCCAGCAGCTTGGAACCTCACGGGGCTAATGAAAAACTGTTTTTT. Its protein product is CASSLEPHGANEKLFF.

This clonotype has more than one count but fewer than ten. The V and J genes are TRBV12-3 or TRBV12-4 and TRBJ2-2, with no clear D. The CDR3 runs 12 residues. V lost 8 bases and J lost 7, with 11 bases in between. The DNA of the CDR3 is TGTGCCAGCTTCTTCACCGTCGGGGAGCTGTTTTTT. Its protein is CASFFTVGELFF.

V usage is TRBV12-3 or TRBV12-4 and J usage is TRBJ2-7, with 11 nucleotides matching TRBD2. Trimming cost V 1 base and J 5 bases; bases outside gene matches: 4. The CDR3 length is 15 residues. The CDR3 nucleotides read TGTGCCAGCAGTTTAGGGACTAGCGGGTTTAACGAGCAGTACTTC. Protein: CASSLGTSGFNEQYF.

Concerning this clonotype: A much larger clone differs by one base, so this may be a read error. This sequence joins TRBV6-5 and TRBJ2-3; D not resolved. The CDR3 extends over 10 amino acids. CDR1 is MNHEY and CDR2 is SVGAGI in the germline V gene. Deletions cut 6 bases from V and 5 bases from J, with 3 bases between. CDR3 residues: CASRGDTQYF. For the CDR3, the DNA is TGTGCCAGCAGAGGAGATACGCAGTATTTT.

The genes are TRBV5-1 and TRBJ2-7; TRBD2 aligns across 7 bases. The CDR3 contains 12 residues. Germline V gives CDR1 SGHRS, CDR2 YFSETQ. J gave up 5 bases and V 4 bases, and 3 bases lay outside the gene matches. The DNA of the CDR3 is TGCGCCAGCAGCCGGACTAGTGACGAGCAGTACTTC. Amino acid sequence: CASSRTSDEQYF.

The chain couples TRBV3-1 to TRBJ2-7, with D maybe TRBD2 (6 bases). Trimming shortened V by 2 bases and J by 3 bases, and 14 bases separated the two germline ends. CDR1 is LGHDT and CDR2 is YNNKEL in the germline V gene (reference sequence). The CDR3 covers 15 residues. CDR3 region: CASSQLGSGVYEQYF. Written as DNA, the CDR3 is TGTGCCAGCAGCCAACTTGGTAGCGGAGTCTACGAGCAGTACTTC.

On this clonotype itself: This may be a read error, as it is one base from a much larger clone. This chain links TRBV24-1 with TRBJ2-6; D tentatively reads TRBD1 or TRBD2 (5 bases each). This CDR3 has 17 amino acids. Germline loops: CDR1 KGHDR, CDR2 SFDVKD. The ends were cut back, 9 bases at V and 0 bases at J, with 17 bases in the middle. CDR3 residues: CATPGLHCFSGANVLTF. Written as DNA, the CDR3 is TGTGCCACCCCGGGGCTCCATTGTTTCTCTGGGGCCAACGTCCTGACTTTC.

This clonotype was seen more than once but under ten times. The chain combines TRBV14 with TRBJ2-7; TRBD1 matches at 8 bases. The CDR3 extends over 16 amino acids. V lost 5 bases and J lost 6; bases outside the gene matches: 15. Per germline, CDR1 SGHDN and CDR2 FVKESK. CDR3 loop: CASSGTGSTSLGEQYF. CDR3 sequence (DNA): TGTGCCAGCAGCGGGACAGGTTCAACTAGTTTGGGCGAGCAGTACTTC.

This clonotype was observed at least ten times. The gene calls are TRBV12-3 or TRBV12-4 and TRBJ1-2; the D gene is possibly TRBD1 (6 bases). Trimming took off 2 bases at V and 8 bases at J, with 9 bases between the two ends. The CDR3 extends over 12 amino acids. In DNA, the CDR3 is TGTGCCAGCAGTTTACCAGGGGTAGGCTACACCTTC. It yields the protein CASSLPGVGYTF.

In this sample, this clonotype turned up a few times. The chain employs TRBV7-9 and TRBJ2-1; perhaps TRBD2 as D (5 bases). Germline V gene lookup returns CDR1 SEHNR and CDR2 FQNEAQ (reference sequence). The V gene lost 5 bases and the J gene lost 6 bases, with 20 bases spanning the gap. The length of the CDR3 is 16 residues. The CDR3 sequence is CASSIALAPVGNEQFF. The DNA for the CDR3 is TGTGCCAGCAGCATCGCCCTAGCCCCGGTCGGCAATGAGCAGTTCTTC.

The J gene is TRBJ2-7, the V gene TRBV27, with D possibly being TRBD1 (5 bases). CDR3 size: 12 residues. Trimming took off 3 bases at V and 6 bases at J, with 9 bases between the two ends. Germline CDR1 and CDR2: MNHEY and SMNVEV (reference sequence). CDR3 sequence reads: CASSFQGSEQYF. DNA for the CDR3: TGTGCCAGCAGTTTTCAGGGATCCGAGCAGTACTTC.

Concerning this clonotype: The junction and the germline gene differ at one end; a read error may be behind it. The gene calls are TRBV27 and TRBJ2-7; TRBD2 matches 7 bases. This CDR3 contains 14 residues. CDR1 and CDR2 from the germline V gene are MNHEY and SMNVEV (reference sequence). The chain's CDR3 is CASAKKVESGVIRF. The CDR3 coding sequence is TGTGCCAGCGCAAAGAAGGTCGAGAGCGGGGTCATCCGCTTC.

The CDR3 here is CASSYSIGGGGDTQYF. The DNA for the CDR3 is TGTGCCAGCAGTTACTCGATTGGCGGAGGGGGAGATACGCAGTATTTT. V gene TRBV6-5 combines with J gene TRBJ2-3; D is perhaps TRBD1 or TRBD2 (6 bases each). The CDR3 is 16 residues long. Germline CDR1 and CDR2: MNHEY and SVGAGI. Trimming stripped 0 bases from V and 5 bases from J, with 15 bases between.